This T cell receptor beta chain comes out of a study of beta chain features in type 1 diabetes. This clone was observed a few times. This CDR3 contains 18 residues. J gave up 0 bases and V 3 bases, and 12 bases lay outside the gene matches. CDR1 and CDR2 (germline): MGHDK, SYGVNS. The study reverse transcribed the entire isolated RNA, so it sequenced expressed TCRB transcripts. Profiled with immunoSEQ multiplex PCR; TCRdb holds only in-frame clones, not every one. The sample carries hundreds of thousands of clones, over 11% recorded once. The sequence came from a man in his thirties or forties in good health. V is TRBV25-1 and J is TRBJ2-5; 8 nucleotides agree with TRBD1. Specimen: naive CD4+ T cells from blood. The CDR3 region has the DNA TGTGCCAGCAGTGACCCTTCCCGACAGGGGCCGTACCAAGAGACCCAGTACTTC. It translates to CASSDPSRQGPYQETQYF.